The T cell receptor (beta chain) described here comes from a study of neurological immune-mediated disorders. The V end lost 3 bases, the J end lost 4 bases, and 12 bases lay between the germline ends. This CDR3 is 14 amino acids long. The germline V gene has CDR1 LGHDT and CDR2 YNNKEL (reference sequence). This clonotype was seen at least ten times. With 10-nucleotide random UMIs included, cDNA was synthesized by 5'RACE. TCRdb reprocessed the 5' RACE reads via MiXCR and lists one record per CDR3 protein. The sample lists under 40,000 distinct CDR3 sequences; more than 10% were seen once. The time point is: longitudinal time-point 2.

The rearrangement links TRBV3-1 to TRBJ1-1; D gene ambiguous. The source is a woman between 40 and 55 years old in good health. The sequencing sample was made of PBMCs. For the CDR3, the DNA is TGTGCCAGCAGCCATGCAGATAGACGCACTGAAGCTTTCTTT. It codes for CASSHADRRTEAFF.